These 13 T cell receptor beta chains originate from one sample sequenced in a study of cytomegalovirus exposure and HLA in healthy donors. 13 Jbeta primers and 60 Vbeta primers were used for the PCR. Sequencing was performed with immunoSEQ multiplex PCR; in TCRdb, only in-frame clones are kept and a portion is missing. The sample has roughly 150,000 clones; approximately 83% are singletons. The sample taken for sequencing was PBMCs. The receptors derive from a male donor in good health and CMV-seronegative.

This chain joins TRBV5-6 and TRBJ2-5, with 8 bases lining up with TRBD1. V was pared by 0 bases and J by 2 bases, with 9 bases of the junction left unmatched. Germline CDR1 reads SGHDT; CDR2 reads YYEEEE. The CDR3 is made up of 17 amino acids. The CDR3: CASSLEGRGPEQETQYF. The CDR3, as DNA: TGTGCCAGCAGCTTGGAAGGCAGGGGGCCGGAACAAGAGACCCAGTACTTC.

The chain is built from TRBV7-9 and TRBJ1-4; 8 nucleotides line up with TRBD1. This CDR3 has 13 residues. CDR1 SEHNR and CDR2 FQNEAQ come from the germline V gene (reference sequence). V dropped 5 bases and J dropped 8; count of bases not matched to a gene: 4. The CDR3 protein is CASSRGQGEKLFF. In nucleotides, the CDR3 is TGTGCCAGCAGCCGAGGACAGGGAGAAAAACTGTTTTTT.

The CDR3 DNA reads as TGCGCCAGCAGGGGGACAGAGAGAGTGTACGAGCAGTACTTC. This encodes CASRGTERVYEQYF. V gene TRBV23-1 combines with J gene TRBJ2-7; 7 bases map to TRBD1. TRBV23-1 is noted as an ORF with a role that remains uncertain. Trimming took 6 bases from V and 4 from J; bases not matched to a gene: 9. The CDR3 runs 14 residues.

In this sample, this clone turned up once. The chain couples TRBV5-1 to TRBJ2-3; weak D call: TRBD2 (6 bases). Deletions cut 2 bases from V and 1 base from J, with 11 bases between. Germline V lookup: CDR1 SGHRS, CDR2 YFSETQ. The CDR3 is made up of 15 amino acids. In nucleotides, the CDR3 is TGCGCCAGCAGCTTCCGCGGGGTACGCACAGATACGCAGTATTTT. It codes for CASSFRGVRTDTQYF. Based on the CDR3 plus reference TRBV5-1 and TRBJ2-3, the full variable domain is KAGVTQTPRYLIKTRGQQVTLSCSPISGHRSVSWYQQTPGQGLQFLFEYFSETQRNKGNFPGRFSGRQFSNSRSEMNVSTLELGDSALYLCASSFRGVRTDTQYFGPGTRLTVL.

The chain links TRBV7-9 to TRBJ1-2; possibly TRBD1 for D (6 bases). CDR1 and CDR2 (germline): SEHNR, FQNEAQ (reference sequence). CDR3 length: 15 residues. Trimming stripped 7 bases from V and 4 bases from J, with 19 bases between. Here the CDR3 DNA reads TGTGCCAGCACCCAGGACAGCGTAAAACTCTATGGCTACACCTTC. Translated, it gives CASTQDSVKLYGYTF. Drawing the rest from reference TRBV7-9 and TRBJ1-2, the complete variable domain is DTGVSQNPRHKITKRGQNVTFRCDPISEHNRLYWYRQTLGQGPEFLTYFQNEAQLEKSRLLSDRFSAERPKGSFSTLEIQRTEQGDSAMYLCASTQDSVKLYGYTFGSGTRLTVV.

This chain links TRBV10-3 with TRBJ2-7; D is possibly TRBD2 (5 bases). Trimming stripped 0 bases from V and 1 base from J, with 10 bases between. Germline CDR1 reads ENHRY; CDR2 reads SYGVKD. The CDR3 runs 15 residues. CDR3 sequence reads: CAISESSGSSYEQYF. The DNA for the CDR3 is TGTGCCATCAGTGAGTCCAGCGGATCATCCTACGAGCAGTACTTC.

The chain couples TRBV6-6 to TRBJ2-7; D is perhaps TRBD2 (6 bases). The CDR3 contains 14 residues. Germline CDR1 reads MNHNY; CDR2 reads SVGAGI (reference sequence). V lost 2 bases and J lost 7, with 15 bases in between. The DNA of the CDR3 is TGTGCCAGCAGTTACGGGGGGAGCACGGGGGAGCAGTACTTC. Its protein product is CASSYGGSTGEQYF.

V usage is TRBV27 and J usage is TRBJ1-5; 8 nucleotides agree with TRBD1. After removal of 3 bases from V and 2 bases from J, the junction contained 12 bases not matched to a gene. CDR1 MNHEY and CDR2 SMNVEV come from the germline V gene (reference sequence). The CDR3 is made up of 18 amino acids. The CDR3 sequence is CASSLSGTGALGNQPQHF. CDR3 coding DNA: TGTGCCAGCAGTTTGTCCGGGACAGGAGCATTAGGCAATCAGCCCCAGCATTTT.

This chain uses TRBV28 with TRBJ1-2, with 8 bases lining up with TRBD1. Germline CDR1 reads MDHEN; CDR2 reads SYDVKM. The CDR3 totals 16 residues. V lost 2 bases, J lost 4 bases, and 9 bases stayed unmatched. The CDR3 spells CASSLDRGLAPYGYTF. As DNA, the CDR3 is TGTGCCAGCAGTTTAGACAGGGGCCTGGCTCCCTATGGCTACACCTTC.

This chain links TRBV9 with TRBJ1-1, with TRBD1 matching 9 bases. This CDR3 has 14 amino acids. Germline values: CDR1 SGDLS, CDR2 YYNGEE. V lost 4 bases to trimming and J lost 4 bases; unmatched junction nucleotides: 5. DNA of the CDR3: TGTGCCAGCAGCACCCAGACAGGGGGCACTGAAGCTTTCTTT. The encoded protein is CASSTQTGGTEAFF.

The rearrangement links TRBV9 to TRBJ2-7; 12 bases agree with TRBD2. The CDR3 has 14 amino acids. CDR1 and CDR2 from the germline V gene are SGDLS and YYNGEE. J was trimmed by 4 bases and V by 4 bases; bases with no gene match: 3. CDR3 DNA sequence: TGTGCCAGCAGCACGGGGACTAGCGGGTACGAGCAGTACTTC. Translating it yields CASSTGTSGYEQYF.

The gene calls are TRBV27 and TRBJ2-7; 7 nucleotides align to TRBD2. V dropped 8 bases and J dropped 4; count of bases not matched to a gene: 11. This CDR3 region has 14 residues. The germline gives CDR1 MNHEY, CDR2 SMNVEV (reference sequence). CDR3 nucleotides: TGTGCCAGCCGCTTGATAGGCGGGGGTTACGAGCAGTACTTC. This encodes CASRLIGGGYEQYF.

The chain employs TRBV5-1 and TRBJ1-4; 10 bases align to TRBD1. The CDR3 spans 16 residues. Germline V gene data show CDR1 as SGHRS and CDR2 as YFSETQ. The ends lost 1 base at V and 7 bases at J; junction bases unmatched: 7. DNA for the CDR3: TGCGCCAGCAGCTTGTCCATCGGGACAGGGGTTGAAAAACTGTTTTTT. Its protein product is CASSLSIGTGVEKLFF.